This T cell receptor (beta chain) was observed in a study of CD8+ T cells in alopecia areata. Findings and limits, study-wide: Sequenced scalp T cells also include alphabeta T cells resident in normal skin.

RNA, once extracted, was reverse transcribed into cDNA for use as the sequencing template. The protocol was immunoSEQ multiplex PCR, while the TCRdb copy is restricted to in-frame clones and leaves out a portion. The sample lists about 270,000 clones; around three fifths were seen once. This clone has only a few counts. Its cognate antigen is unknown. The germline V gene has CDR1 GTSNPN and CDR2 SVGIG (reference sequence). Trimming pared 4 bases from V and 1 base from J, leaving 10 bases between. The CDR3 is 13 residues long. The treatment denotes: oral pan-JAK inhibitor, 5-10 mg twice daily. The specimen comprised CD4+ T cells sorted from blood, sampled at roughly week 53, from a patient treated with tofacitinib. The chain uses TRBV30 and TRBJ1-1; a possible D gene is TRBD1 (5 bases). This TCR came from a human donor with alopecia areata. CDR3 residues: CAWKTRENTEAFF. DNA for the CDR3: TGTGCCTGGAAGACCAGGGAGAACACTGAAGCTTTCTTT.